A single sample gave rise to the 30 T cell receptor beta chains below, sequenced in a study of OX40 agonist ivuxolimab in advanced cancers. The protocol was immunoSEQ multiplex PCR, while the TCRdb copy is restricted to in-frame clones and leaves out a portion. Seen here are 39,000 or so clones, roughly 90% observed once, and the top ten hold 12%. The specimen comprised CD4+ or CD8+ T cells sorted from blood, sampled in a trial of the OX40 agonist ivuxolimab. Every receptor here comes from an adult with an advanced solid tumor such as melanoma, head and neck, liver or kidney cancer.

The chain links TRBV5-1 to TRBJ1-5; D gene uncertain. The V gene lost 0 bases and the J gene lost 3 bases, with 13 bases spanning the gap. The CDR3 has 16 residues. Germline CDR1 and CDR2: SGHRS and YFSETQ. The CDR3 region is CASSLGVGPLNQPQHF. As DNA, the CDR3 is TGCGCCAGCAGCTTGGGAGTCGGGCCCCTCAATCAGCCCCAGCATTTT.

V gene TRBV19 combines with J gene TRBJ1-2, with 7 bases that match TRBD1. The CDR3 covers 15 residues. With 5 bases clipped from V and 1 base from J, the junction kept 7 bases outside the gene matches. Germline V gene sequence: CDR1 LNHDA, CDR2 SQIVND (reference sequence). The CDR3 protein is CASSVLQGLNYGYTF. The CDR3 DNA reads as TGTGCCAGTAGTGTCCTACAGGGGCTTAACTATGGCTACACCTTC.

The chain recombines TRBV28 with TRBJ1-3; D ambiguous. The CDR3 loop spans 15 amino acids. Trimming removed 4 bases at V and 0 bases at J, with 10 bases between. Germline-derived CDR1 and CDR2 are MDHEN and SYDVKM. The CDR3 region has the DNA TGTGCCAGCAGTTCCCCAGATAACTCTGGAAACACCATATATTTT. This sequence encodes CASSSPDNSGNTIYF.

This chain connects TRBV4-1 to TRBJ1-5; D call uncertain. Germline-derived CDR1 and CDR2 are MGHRA and YSYEKL. CDR3 length equals 15 residues. Between the trimmed V and J ends, which lost 2 bases and 2 bases, there was a span of 10 bases. The CDR3 DNA reads TGCGCCAGCAGCCAAATACTACGGGGCAATCAGCCCCAGCATTTT. Translating it yields CASSQILRGNQPQHF.

The chain recombines TRBV5-1 with TRBJ2-7; D may be TRBD1 (6 bases). CDR1 SGHRS and CDR2 YFSETQ come from the germline V gene. The CDR3 consists of 14 residues. Trimming took off 4 bases at V and 2 bases at J, with 13 bases between the two ends. The DNA for the CDR3 is TGCGCCAGCAGCGACCGGGACACTCCCTACGAGCAGTACTTC. This encodes CASSDRDTPYEQYF.

This clone was observed a few times. The gene calls are TRBV19 and TRBJ1-1, with D perhaps matching TRBD1 (5 bases). Trimming stripped 5 bases from V and 3 bases from J, with 10 bases between. The CDR3 spans 13 residues. Germline CDR1 reads LNHDA; CDR2 reads SQIVND (reference sequence). The DNA for the CDR3 is TGTGCCAGTAGTCTAGGGACGCACACTGAAGCTTTCTTT. Translation gives CASSLGTHTEAFF.

The chain links TRBV4-2 to TRBJ2-1; maybe TRBD2 (6 bases). The CDR3 covers 18 residues. Between the trimmed V and J ends, which lost 0 bases and 0 bases, there was a span of 15 bases. Germline V lookup: CDR1 LGHNA, CDR2 YNFKEQ. CDR3 DNA: TGTGCCAGCAGCCAAGATTGGCCAGCGGGTCTCTCCTACAATGAGCAGTTCTTC. Amino acids: CASSQDWPAGLSYNEQFF.

This clone was recorded once. V gene TRBV4-1 combines with J gene TRBJ2-2; possible D gene TRBD1, 7 bases. CDR1 and CDR2 from the germline V gene are MGHRA and YSYEKL. V was trimmed by 1 base and J by 7 bases, leaving 19 bases between them. The CDR3 covers 17 residues. CDR3 in DNA: TGCGCCAGCAGCCAAGTCGTCAGGGGGGCCTTTGGCGGGGAGCTGTTTTTT. Translated: CASSQVVRGAFGGELFF.

This chain links TRBV27 with TRBJ1-6; D may be TRBD1 (5 bases). This CDR3 spans 15 amino acids. CDR1 MNHEY and CDR2 SMNVEV come from the germline V gene (reference sequence). The germline V and J ends were trimmed by 2 bases and 6 bases, with 11 bases remaining between them. The CDR3 spells CASSLGGFSNSPLHF. CDR3 bases: TGTGCCAGCAGTTTAGGGGGTTTTAGTAATTCACCCCTCCACTTT.

CDR3 protein: CASSEWGSANTEAFF. For the CDR3, the DNA is TGTGCCAGCAGTGAATGGGGCAGCGCAAACACTGAAGCTTTCTTT. The rearrangement joins TRBV2 to TRBJ1-1, with a possible D match to TRBD1 (5 bases). The germline V gene encodes CDR1 SNHLY and CDR2 FYNNEI. V lost 2 bases and J lost 2, with 12 bases in between. The CDR3 has 15 residues.

The rearrangement uses TRBV9 and TRBJ1-2, with TRBD1 matching over 8 bases. The CDR3 covers 14 residues. Germline assignment: CDR1 SGDLS and CDR2 YYNGEE. The junction had 3 bases not matched to a gene; V was cut back by 4 bases and J by 1 base. The chain's CDR3 is CASSPTGVNYGYTF. CDR3 in DNA: TGTGCCAGCAGCCCGACAGGGGTTAACTATGGCTACACCTTC.

The chain couples TRBV5-8 to TRBJ2-7; D not certain. Looked up from germline, CDR1 is SGHTS and CDR2 is YDEGEE. The CDR3 has 14 amino acids. Between the trimmed V and J ends, which lost 4 bases and 3 bases, there was a span of 14 bases. The CDR3 here is CASSPRVRLYEQYF. The DNA of the CDR3 is TGTGCCAGCAGCCCCCGGGTCCGACTCTACGAGCAGTACTTC.

A single count supports this clone. The genes are TRBV6-6 and TRBJ2-7; TRBD2 agrees at 11 bases. CDR3 length: 15 residues. With 5 bases clipped from V and 1 base from J, the junction kept 4 bases outside the gene matches. CDR1 is MNHNY, CDR2 SVGAGI, per germline (reference sequence). CDR3 bases: TGTGCCAGCAGTAAGGGGACTAGCGGATCCTACGAGCAGTACTTC. Amino acids: CASSKGTSGSYEQYF.

The genes are TRBV19 and TRBJ2-4; D might be TRBD1 (5 bases). Germline V gives CDR1 LNHDA, CDR2 SQIVND (reference sequence). Trimming took off 4 bases at V and 5 bases at J, with 15 bases between the two ends. The CDR3 runs to 15 residues. The CDR3 coding sequence is TGTGCCAGTAGTACAGGGCCTAAGGGTGAAAACATTCAGTACTTC. This encodes CASSTGPKGENIQYF.

DNA for the CDR3: TGTGCCAGCAGCCCCTTGAGGGGTATAACTGAAGCTTTCTTT. It encodes CASSPLRGITEAFF. J is TRBJ1-1 and V is TRBV7-9; tentative D call: TRBD1 (5 bases). Germline V gives CDR1 SEHNR, CDR2 FQNEAQ (reference sequence). The CDR3 covers 14 residues. Deletions cut 5 bases from V and 5 bases from J, with 15 bases between.

The V gene is TRBV5-4, the J gene TRBJ1-2; 10 bases fit TRBD1. With 1 base clipped from V and 3 bases from J, the junction kept 12 bases outside the gene matches. Germline CDR1 and CDR2: SGHNT and YYREEE (reference sequence). This CDR3 has 18 amino acids. CDR3 DNA: TGTGCCAGCAGCTTGTGGAGGACAGGGGGTAGGAATGACTATGGCTACACCTTC. It codes for CASSLWRTGGRNDYGYTF.

The chain joins TRBV18 to TRBJ2-5; 12 nucleotides match TRBD2. Germline V lookup: CDR1 KGHSH, CDR2 LQKENI. The trim removed 3 bases at V and 3 bases at J, leaving 14 bases unmatched. The CDR3 extends over 19 amino acids. The CDR3 here is CASSPIALAGGPPEETQYF. The CDR3 coding sequence is TGTGCCAGCTCACCTATAGCCCTAGCGGGAGGGCCTCCCGAAGAGACCCAGTACTTC.

This chain links TRBV19 with TRBJ1-2, with 8 bases lining up with TRBD1. With V trimmed by 7 bases and J by 8 bases, 12 bases remained unmatched. Germline CDR1 is LNHDA and CDR2 is SQIVND (reference sequence). The CDR3 has 14 residues. CDR3 region: CASTLSSGGDGYTF. As DNA, the CDR3 is TGTGCCAGTACGTTATCTTCAGGGGGCGACGGCTACACCTTC.

V and J are TRBV28 and TRBJ2-3; D gene ambiguous. In germline, CDR1 is MDHEN, CDR2 SYDVKM. V lost 4 bases, J lost 4 bases, and 18 bases lay in between. CDR3 length: 16 residues. CDR3 DNA: TGTGCCAGCAGTTCCCTATCGACCGACCAGCCAGATACGCAGTATTTT. Its protein is CASSSLSTDQPDTQYF.

V usage is TRBV27 and J usage is TRBJ2-7; D is perhaps TRBD1 or TRBD2 (5 bases each). Germline V gene sequence: CDR1 MNHEY, CDR2 SMNVEV (reference sequence). This CDR3 contains 14 residues. The germline V and J ends were trimmed by 4 bases and 3 bases, with 13 bases remaining between them. CDR3 loop: CASSSRDGIYEQYF. In nucleotides, the CDR3 is TGTGCCAGCAGTTCACGGGACGGAATCTACGAGCAGTACTTC.

The chain employs TRBV5-1 and TRBJ1-2, with unresolved D. The CDR3 runs 15 residues. Germline V CDR1 and CDR2: SGHRS, YFSETQ. V shed 1 base and J shed 6 bases, with 16 bases lying between them. The CDR3 is CASSLRTAQTHGYTF. In DNA form, the CDR3 reads TGCGCCAGCAGCTTGAGAACTGCTCAAACCCATGGCTACACCTTC.

This chain uses TRBV15 with TRBJ2-3; D is undetermined. This CDR3 comprises 11 residues. Between the trimmed V and J ends, which lost 0 bases and 7 bases, there was a span of 2 bases. Germline V gene sequence: CDR1 LNHNV, CDR2 YYDKDF (reference sequence). CDR3 sequence: CATSRDHTQYF. CDR3 nucleotides: TGTGCCACCAGCAGAGATCATACGCAGTATTTT.

This chain uses TRBV9 with TRBJ2-2; D is tentatively TRBD1 or TRBD2 (5 bases each). CDR1 and CDR2 (germline): SGDLS, YYNGEE. The CDR3 spans 16 residues. V was cut by 0 bases and J by 0 bases, with 9 bases left in between. CDR3: CASSVEGDANTGELFF. The DNA of the CDR3 is TGTGCCAGCAGCGTAGAAGGGGACGCGAACACCGGGGAGCTGTTTTTT.

The genes are TRBV27 and TRBJ2-1; maybe TRBD2 (5 bases). The V end was cut by 5 bases, the J end by 8 bases, with 13 bases between. Germline V gene lookup returns CDR1 MNHEY and CDR2 SMNVEV (reference sequence). This CDR3 has 13 amino acids. The CDR3, as DNA: TGTGCCAGCAGTCCGGAGGTTATCGATGAGCAGTTCTTC. Encoded protein: CASSPEVIDEQFF.

This chain joins TRBV9 and TRBJ2-5; D remains unclear. Trimming removed 3 bases at V and 0 bases at J, with 18 bases between. This CDR3 comprises 17 residues. Per germline, CDR1 SGDLS and CDR2 YYNGEE. The chain's CDR3 is CASSDPRADGDQETQYF. The DNA of the CDR3 is TGTGCCAGCAGCGACCCTAGGGCGGACGGTGACCAAGAGACCCAGTACTTC.

This clone was seen more than once but under ten times. This rearrangement joins TRBV7-2 to TRBJ2-1; 10 bases align to TRBD2. The CDR3 spans 17 residues. Germline V lookup: CDR1 SGHTA, CDR2 FQGNSA. J lost 4 bases, V lost 0 bases, and 6 bases had no gene match. CDR3 residues: CASSLASSGGYYNEQFF. The CDR3 nucleotides are TGTGCCAGCAGCTTAGCTTCTAGCGGGGGATATTACAATGAGCAGTTCTTC.

The gene calls are TRBV7-2 and TRBJ2-7, with D unresolved. The germline CDR1 and CDR2 sequences are SGHTA and FQGNSA. The CDR3 has 13 amino acids. The V end was cut by 5 bases, the J end by 0 bases, with 8 bases between. CDR3 coding DNA: TGTGCCAGCAGCCAATATAGCTCCTACGAGCAGTACTTC. This encodes CASSQYSSYEQYF.

The CDR3 protein is CASSVVRQGYEQYF. For the CDR3, the DNA is TGTGCCAGCAGCGTAGTGAGACAGGGATACGAGCAGTACTTC. The J gene is TRBJ2-7, the V gene TRBV9; 7 bases agree with TRBD1. This CDR3 comprises 14 residues. The germline V gene has CDR1 SGDLS and CDR2 YYNGEE. Unmatched junction bases numbered 4, after V lost 0 bases and J lost 4 bases.

This chain connects TRBV9 to TRBJ2-7; D tentatively reads TRBD1 or TRBD2 (5 bases each). The germline CDR1 and CDR2 sequences are SGDLS and YYNGEE. The CDR3 has 13 residues. Trimming pared 0 bases from V and 6 bases from J, leaving 10 bases between. For the CDR3, the DNA is TGTGCCAGCAGCGTAGGTGGGACCTCCGAGCAGTACTTC. Translated: CASSVGGTSEQYF.

This chain joins TRBV7-6 and TRBJ1-4; D call uncertain. The CDR3 loop spans 15 amino acids. The germline gives CDR1 SGHVS, CDR2 FNYEAQ. Trimming shortened V by 5 bases and J by 10 bases, and 20 bases separated the two germline ends. The CDR3 region is CASSHRPVLDGKLFF. In DNA, the CDR3 is TGTGCCAGCAGCCACCGACCCGTCCTAGATGGAAAACTGTTTTTT. Drawing the rest from reference TRBV7-6 and TRBJ1-4, the complete variable domain is GAGVSQSPRYKVTKRGQDVALRCDPISGHVSLYWYRQALGQGPEFLTYFNYEAQQDKSGLPNDRFSAERPEGSISTLTIQRTEQRDSAMYRCASSHRPVLDGKLFFGSGTQLSVL.